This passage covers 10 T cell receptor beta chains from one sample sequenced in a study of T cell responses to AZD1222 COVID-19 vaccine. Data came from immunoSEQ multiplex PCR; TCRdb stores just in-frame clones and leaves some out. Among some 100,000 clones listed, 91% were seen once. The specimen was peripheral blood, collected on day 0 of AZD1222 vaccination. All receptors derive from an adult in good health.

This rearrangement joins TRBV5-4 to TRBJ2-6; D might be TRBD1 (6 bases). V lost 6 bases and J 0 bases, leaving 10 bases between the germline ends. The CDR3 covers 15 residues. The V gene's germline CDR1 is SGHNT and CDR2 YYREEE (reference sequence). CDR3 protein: CASTLRGSGANVLTF. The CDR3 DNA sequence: TGTGCCAGCACCCTCAGGGGCTCTGGGGCCAACGTCCTGACTTTC.

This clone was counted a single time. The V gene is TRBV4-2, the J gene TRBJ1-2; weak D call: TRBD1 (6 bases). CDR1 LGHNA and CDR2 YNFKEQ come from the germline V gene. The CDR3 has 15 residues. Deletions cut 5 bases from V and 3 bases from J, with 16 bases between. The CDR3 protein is CASSTLGAEDYGYTF. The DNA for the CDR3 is TGTGCCAGCAGCACGTTGGGGGCCGAGGACTATGGCTACACCTTC.

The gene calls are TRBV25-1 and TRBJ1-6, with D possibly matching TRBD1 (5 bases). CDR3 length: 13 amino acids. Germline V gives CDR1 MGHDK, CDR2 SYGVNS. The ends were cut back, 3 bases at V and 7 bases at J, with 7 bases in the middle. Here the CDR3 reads CASSDRANSPLHF. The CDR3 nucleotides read TGTGCCAGCAGTGACAGGGCAAATTCACCCCTCCACTTT.

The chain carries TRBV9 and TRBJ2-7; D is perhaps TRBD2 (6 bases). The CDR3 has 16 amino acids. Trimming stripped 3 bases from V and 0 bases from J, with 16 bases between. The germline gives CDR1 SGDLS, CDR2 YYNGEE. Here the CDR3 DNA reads TGTGCCAGCAGCGAGGATAGCGGTGGCGACTCCTACGAGCAGTACTTC. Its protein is CASSEDSGGDSYEQYF.

For the CDR3, the DNA is TGTGCCAGTAGTAGCGGAGCGGACGGAAACACCATATATTTT. This translates into CASSSGADGNTIYF. This chain joins TRBV19 and TRBJ1-3; D gene uncertain. From germline, CDR1 is LNHDA and CDR2 SQIVND (reference sequence). The germline V and J ends were trimmed by 4 bases and 4 bases, with 11 bases remaining between them. This CDR3 is built from 14 residues. The variable domain in full, with the rest retrieved from reference TRBV19 and TRBJ1-3, is DGGITQSPKYLFRKEGQNVTLSCEQNLNHDAMYWYRQDPGQGLRLIYYSQIVNDFQKGDIAEGYSVSREKKESFPLTVTSAQKNPTAFYLCASSSGADGNTIYFGEGSWLTVV.

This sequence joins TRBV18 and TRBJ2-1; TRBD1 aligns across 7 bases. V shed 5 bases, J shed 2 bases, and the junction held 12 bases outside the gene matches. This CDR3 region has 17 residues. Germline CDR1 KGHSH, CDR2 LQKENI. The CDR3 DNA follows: TGTGCCAGCTCAACGGCGAGTATAGGGGGCGCCTACAATGAGCAGTTCTTC. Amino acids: CASSTASIGGAYNEQFF.

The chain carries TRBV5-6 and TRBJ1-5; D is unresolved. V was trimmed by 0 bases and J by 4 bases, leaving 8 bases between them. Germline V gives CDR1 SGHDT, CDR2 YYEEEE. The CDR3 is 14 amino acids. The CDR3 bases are TGTGCCAGCAGCTTGGGTAGAGCTAATCAGCCCCAGCATTTT. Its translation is CASSLGRANQPQHF.

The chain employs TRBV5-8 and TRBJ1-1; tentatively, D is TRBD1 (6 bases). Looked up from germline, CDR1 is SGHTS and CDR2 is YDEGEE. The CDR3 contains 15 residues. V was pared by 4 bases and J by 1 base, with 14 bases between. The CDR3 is CASSQSGGPNTEAFF. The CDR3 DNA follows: TGTGCCAGCAGCCAGAGTGGGGGCCCGAACACTGAAGCTTTCTTT.

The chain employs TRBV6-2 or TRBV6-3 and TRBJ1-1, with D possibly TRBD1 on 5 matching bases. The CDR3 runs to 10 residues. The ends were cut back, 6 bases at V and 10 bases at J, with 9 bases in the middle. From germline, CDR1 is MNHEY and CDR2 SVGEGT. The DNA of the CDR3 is TGTGCCAGCAGCGGGACTAGAGCTTTCTTT. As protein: CASSGTRAFF.

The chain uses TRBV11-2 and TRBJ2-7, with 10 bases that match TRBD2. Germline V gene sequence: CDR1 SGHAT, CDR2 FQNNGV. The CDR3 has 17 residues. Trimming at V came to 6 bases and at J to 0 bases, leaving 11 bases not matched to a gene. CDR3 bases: TGTGCCAGCAGGACCCTAGCGGGGGACTTCTTCTCCTACGAGCAGTACTTC. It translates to CASRTLAGDFFSYEQYF.